The 4 T cell receptor beta chains below come from one sample, sequenced in a study of T cells expressing NK-cell markers. For each CDR3 protein, TCRdb gives one entry from its re-call of the 5' RACE reads, without DNA. Its clone listing holds about 400,000 distinct CDR3 sequences. Sequenced sample: blood T cells: a sorted CD56 or NKG2C T cell subset, CD4+ or CD8+ T cells, or bulk PBMC T cells (not recorded which). These receptors were taken from a woman aged 50 to 60 in good health.

The rearrangement joins TRBV5-1 to TRBJ2-3; the TCRdb call, TRBD1, lacks DNA for checking. This CDR3 is built from 16 residues. CDR1 and CDR2 (germline): SGHRS, YFSETQ. CDR3 loop: CASRLDEGTGGSTQYF. Looking up the rest from reference TRBV5-1 and TRBJ2-3 gives the full variable domain: KAGVTQTPRYLIKTRGQQVTLSCSPISGHRSVSWYQQTPGQGLQFLFEYFSETQRNKGNFPGRFSGRQFSNSRSEMNVSTLELGDSALYLCASRLDEGTGGSTQYFGPGTRLTVL.

This sequence joins TRBV7-2 and TRBJ2-1. CDR1 is SGHTA and CDR2 is FQGNSA in the germline V gene. CDR3 length: 14 amino acids. CDR3 loop: CASSISGTYNEQFF.

The chain uses TRBV7-9 and TRBJ1-2. CDR1 and CDR2 (germline): SEHNR, FQNEAQ (reference sequence). The CDR3 contains 14 residues. CDR3 protein: CASSTYLFHGGYTF.

The chain employs TRBV19 and TRBJ2-7; TCRdb reports TRBD2, a call that lacks DNA to check it against. Germline V gene sequence: CDR1 LNHDA, CDR2 SQIVND (reference sequence). The CDR3 runs to 15 residues. CDR3: CASSPRGSGPPKQYF.